This note documents a single T cell receptor beta chain sequence. Looked up from germline, CDR1 is SNHLY and CDR2 is FYNNEI. V trimming: 5 bases; J trimming: 4 bases; junction bases outside the gene matches: 8. The CDR3 contains 15 residues. Some clones are missing from TCRdb's copy, which holds only in-frame ones; the method was immunoSEQ multiplex PCR. The data hold some 1,400,000 clones, with over 95% observed a single time. These data belong to a study of shared clonotypes between healthy human individuals. The TCR comes from a man aged 30 to 45 in good health. Sequenced sample: naive CD4+ T cells sorted from blood. Subset defined: CD45RA+ positively selected. V gene TRBV2 combines with J gene TRBJ1-5; 7 bases fit TRBD1. CDR3 amino acids: CASSSYRGGNQPQHF. The CDR3 bases are TGTGCCAGCAGTTCCTACAGGGGTGGGAATCAGCCCCAGCATTTT.